The present T cell receptor (beta chain) was sequenced within a study of blood T cell repertoires in COVID-19 (TCRdb year 2020). For context, the study as a whole: The collaborator samples originated in the United States, Italy and Spain and spanned the acute and convalescent phases of COVID-19. The prospective study material was composed of cDNA or gDNA derived from T cells, B-cell-depleted T cells, or PBMCs. Deeply sampled blood TCRbeta repertoires from subjects exposed to, actively infected with, or recovered from COVID-19 were included in the dataset. A freely available public database, intended as a resource for researchers studying the immune response to SARS-CoV-2, is where the repertoires were released. Samples were obtained from the ongoing ImmuneRACE study (first 160 participants) and from about 1,300 subjects provided by 6 global collaborators. Nearly every sample came with metadata listing a de-identified subject ID, COVID-19 status, age in years and sex. Where available, HLA class I and class II types were taken from metadata supplied by the sample provider and were not determined by assay-based typing. Overall study results and their limits: Clinical and demographic metadata were provided uncurated, with the amount varying by source and participant.

In the prospective study, participants were 18 to 89 years old, resided in about two dozen geographic areas of the United States, and were enrolled through a virtual design. In the prospective study, participants were assigned to cohorts based on the clinical history participants reported in a screening survey and a study questionnaire. Recovered participants in ImmuneRACE Cohort 3 were defined by two consecutive negative NP/OP PCR tests, clearance by a healthcare professional, or resolution of symptoms. In the prospective study, whole blood, serum and a nasopharyngeal or oropharyngeal swab were collected from each participant by mobile phlebotomists. Over an approximately 2-month period, participants in the prospective study had the option of providing additional blood draws and questionnaires. Blood samples from the prospective study were shipped frozen or at room temperature prior to DNA extraction.

TCRbeta CDR3 regions were amplified from genomic DNA by means of the immunoSEQ Assay, a bias-controlled multiplex PCR. The study's own analysis went as follows. Within the assay, amplification of reference gene primers was used to estimate how many nucleated cells each sample contained. To quantify the absolute abundance of each unique TCRbeta CDR3 rearrangement, sequence reads were collapsed and filtered. Productive Simpson clonality was computed per sample as the square root of Simpson's diversity index over productive rearrangements. Entries here come from immuneACCESS through TCRdb and include only in-frame sequences with V and J called. Some clones fail to appear in such tables; in the studies checked, an unresolved V gene covers under half of the shortfall, and the cause of the remainder is unknown. V and J calls plus clone size are reproduced from that table; the DNA served to infer D and trimming. A total of under 250,000 clones appear in this sample, 85% to 90% of them only once. The ten top clones hold less than 2% of the sample.

This clone was counted between two and nine times. Its antigen is currently not known. No much larger clone is present one base from it, and per-base qualities are unavailable. Based on the germline V gene, the CDR1 and CDR2 sequences are MNHEY and SVGEGT. Trimming takes 6 bases off V and 15 bases off J; junction bases not matched to a gene: 9. The CDR3 runs 12 amino acids, cysteine and phenylalanine included. The retained sequence is limited to the CDR3, 36 bases, with the frame set at the first base. This clonotype was obtained from a man aged 35 to 55 who had recovered from COVID-19. The sequenced sample consisted of PBMCs or T cells enriched from blood (not recorded which). The V and J segments used are TRBV6-2 or TRBV6-3 and TRBJ2-1; 9 nucleotides in the junction match TRBD1. For the CDR3, the sequence is CASSLGPGQGFF. The nucleotides are TGTGCCAGCAGCTTGGGCCCGGGACAGGGGTTCTTC.